The following is a T cell receptor (beta chain) sequence with its context. This sample was included in a study of T cell changes during pregnancy in multiple sclerosis. The repertoire was sequenced with immunoSEQ multiplex PCR; TCRdb's copy has only in-frame clones and lacks some. In the table there are 60,000 to 70,000 clones, about 93% of which are singletons. The sample in question was peripheral blood, obtained in the third trimester of pregnancy. The source of this sequence is a female donor in good health, enrolled as a control in a pregnancy study.

The CDR3 bases are TGTGCCTGGAGTGCCCCTGGAGGGCCCAATGAGCAGTTCTTC. This gives the protein CAWSAPGGPNEQFF. The chain has TRBV30 and TRBJ2-1; D is possibly TRBD2 (6 bases). Per the germline V gene, CDR1 is GTSNPN and CDR2 is SVGIG (reference sequence). The CDR3 extends over 14 amino acids. Deletions cut 1 base from V and 6 bases from J, with 13 bases between.